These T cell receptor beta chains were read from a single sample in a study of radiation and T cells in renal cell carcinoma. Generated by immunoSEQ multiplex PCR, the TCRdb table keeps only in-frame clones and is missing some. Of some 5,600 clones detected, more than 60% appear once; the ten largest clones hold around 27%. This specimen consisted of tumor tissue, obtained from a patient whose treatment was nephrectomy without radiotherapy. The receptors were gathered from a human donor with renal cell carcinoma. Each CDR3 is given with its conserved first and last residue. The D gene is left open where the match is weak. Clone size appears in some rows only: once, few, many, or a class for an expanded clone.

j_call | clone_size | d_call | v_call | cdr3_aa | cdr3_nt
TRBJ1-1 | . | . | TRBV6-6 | CASSNRVEAFF | TGTGCCAGCAGTAACAGGGTAGAAGCTTTCTTT
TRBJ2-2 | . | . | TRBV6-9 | CASSYSPGNTGELFF | TGTGCCAGCAGTTATTCGCCGGGGAACACCGGGGAGCTGTTTTTT
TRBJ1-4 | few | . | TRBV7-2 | CASSLTGHRNEKLFF | TGTGCCAGCAGCCTTACAGGGCACAGGAATGAAAAACTGTTTTTT
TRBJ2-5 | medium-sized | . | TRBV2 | CASSLASGGVAETQYF | TGTGCCAGCAGTCTTGCCTCAGGGGGGGTTGCTGAGACCCAGTACTTC
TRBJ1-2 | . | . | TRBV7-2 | CASSLNGQSRSSDGYTF | TGTGCCAGCAGCTTAAACGGGCAATCTCGCTCCTCGGATGGCTACACCTTC
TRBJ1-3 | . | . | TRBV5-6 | CASSLGLFSGNTIYF | TGTGCCAGCAGCTTGGGACTCTTCTCTGGAAACACCATATATTTT
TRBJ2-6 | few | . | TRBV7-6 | CASSYRGSGANVLTF | TGTGCCAGCAGCTACCGTGGGTCTGGGGCCAACGTCCTGACTTTC
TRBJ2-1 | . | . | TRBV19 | CASSSPGMGSYNEQFF | TGTGCCAGTAGTAGTCCCGGGATGGGCTCCTACAATGAGCAGTTCTTC
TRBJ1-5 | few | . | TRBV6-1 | CASSEGQAGSQPQHF | TGTGCCAGCAGTGAAGGACAGGCAGGGAGTCAGCCCCAGCATTTT
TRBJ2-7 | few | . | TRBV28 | CASMRWDPSSRYEQYF | TGTGCCAGCATGCGATGGGACCCTAGCAGTCGGTACGAGCAGTACTTC
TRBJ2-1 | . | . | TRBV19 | CASSPKSRASSYNEQFF | TGTGCCAGTAGCCCTAAAAGCCGAGCCAGCTCCTACAATGAGCAGTTCTTC
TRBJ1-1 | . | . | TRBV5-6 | CASSRGAGMNTEAFF | TGTGCCAGCAGCCGGGGGGCAGGAATGAACACTGAAGCTTTCTTT
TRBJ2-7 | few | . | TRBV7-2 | CASSFKWADEQYF | TGTGCCAGCAGCTTTAAGTGGGCCGACGAGCAGTACTTC
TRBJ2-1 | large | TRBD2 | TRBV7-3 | CASSIRREGSNEQFF | TGTGCCAGCAGCATCAGGCGGGAGGGCTCGAATGAGCAGTTCTTC
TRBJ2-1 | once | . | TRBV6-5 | CASSYDSSYNEQFF | TGTGCCAGCAGTTACGACAGCTCCTACAATGAGCAGTTCTTC
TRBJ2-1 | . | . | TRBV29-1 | CRVKSGYNEQFF | TGCAGGGTAAAGAGCGGGTACAATGAGCAGTTCTTC
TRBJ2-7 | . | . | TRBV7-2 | CASSELKEEESYEQYF | TGTGCCAGCAGCGAACTGAAGGAGGAAGAAAGCTACGAGCAGTACTTC
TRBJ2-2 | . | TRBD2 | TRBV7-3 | CASSSIAGVGTGELFF | TGTGCCAGCAGCTCGATAGCGGGAGTGGGAACCGGGGAGCTGTTTTTT
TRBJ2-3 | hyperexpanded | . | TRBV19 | CASSPRRESTDTQYF | TGTGCCAGTAGTCCTCGGAGGGAGAGCACAGATACGCAGTATTTT
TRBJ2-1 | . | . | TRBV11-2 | CASSSPLAETYNEQFF | TGTGCCAGCAGCTCCCCCCTAGCTGAGACCTACAATGAGCAGTTCTTC
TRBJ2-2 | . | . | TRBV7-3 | CASSLIGHLGTGELFF | TGTGCCAGCAGCTTAATTGGTCACCTGGGGACCGGGGAGCTGTTTTTT
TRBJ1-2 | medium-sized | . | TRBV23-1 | CASSQSEEEYGYTF | TGCGCCAGCAGTCAATCTGAAGAGGAGTATGGCTACACCTTC
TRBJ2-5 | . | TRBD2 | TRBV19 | CASSITSGSWETQYF | TGTGCCAGTAGTATTACTAGCGGGAGCTGGGAGACCCAGTACTTC
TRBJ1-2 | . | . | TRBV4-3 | CASSQDARGRFYGYTF | TGCGCCAGCAGCCAAGATGCGAGGGGCCGATTCTATGGCTACACCTTC
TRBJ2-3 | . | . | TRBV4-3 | CASSQDDGFTDTQYF | TGCGCCAGCAGCCAAGATGACGGGTTCACAGATACGCAGTATTTT
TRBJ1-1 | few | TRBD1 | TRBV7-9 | CASSIGQGGTEAFF | TGTGCCAGCAGCATTGGACAGGGAGGGACTGAAGCTTTCTTT
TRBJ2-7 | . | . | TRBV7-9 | CASSSQDGLSAYEQYF | TGTGCCAGCAGCTCCCAGGACGGACTCTCGGCCTACGAGCAGTACTTC
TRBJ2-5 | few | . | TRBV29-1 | CSATRWEQETQYF | TGCAGCGCGACCCGATGGGAGCAAGAGACCCAGTACTTC
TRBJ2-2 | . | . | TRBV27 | CASRWRGDTGELFF | TGTGCCAGCAGGTGGAGGGGGGACACCGGGGAGCTGTTTTTT
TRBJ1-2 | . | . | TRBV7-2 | CASSHNAMRVEGYTF | TGTGCCAGCAGCCACAACGCGATGAGGGTGGAGGGCTACACCTTC
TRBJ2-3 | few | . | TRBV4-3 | CASSPQGTLSTDTQYF | TGCGCCAGCAGCCCTCAGGGGACACTTAGCACAGATACGCAGTATTTT
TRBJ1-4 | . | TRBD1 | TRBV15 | CATSRDEGAVEKLFF | TGTGCCACCAGCAGAGATGAGGGGGCCGTTGAAAAACTGTTTTTT
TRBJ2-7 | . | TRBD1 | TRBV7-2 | CASSLLTGGYEQYF | TGTGCCAGCAGCTTACTGACAGGGGGCTACGAGCAGTACTTC
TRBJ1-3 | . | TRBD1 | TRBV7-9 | CASSFPTGANSGNTIYF | TGTGCCAGCAGCTTTCCGACAGGGGCCAACTCTGGAAACACCATATATTTT
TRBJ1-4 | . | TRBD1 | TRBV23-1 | CAVGQPNEKLFF | TGCGCCGTGGGACAGCCTAATGAAAAACTGTTTTTT
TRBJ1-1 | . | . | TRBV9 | CASSDRSSGGTEAFF | TGTGCCAGCAGCGATAGGTCTTCTGGAGGCACTGAAGCTTTCTTT
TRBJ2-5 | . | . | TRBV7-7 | CASSLGVAETQYF | TGTGCTAGCAGCCTGGGAGTTGCGGAGACCCAGTACTTC